The entry below describes one TCR beta chain. Its antigen is not known. The DNA ends 3 residues before the CDR3 does, and the rest of the CDR3 is filled in from the germline J gene. Produced via immunoSEQ multiplex PCR; TCRdb's table is partial and in-frame only. This table lists about 39,000 clones. The data stem from a study of T cells in women clearing cervical HPV infection. Study summary: Case blood was drawn when the lesion was first found; control blood after infection became undetectable. Case blood was drawn a median approximately 150 days after lesion detection. Study observations and caveats: Repertoire richness, not evenness, was significantly elevated in CIN3+ cases versus controls.

Prevalent HPV16 infections were excluded; only incident single HPV16 infections included. CDR1 DFQATT and CDR2 SNEGSKA come from the germline V gene (reference sequence). This CDR3 region has 16 residues. The ends lost 3 bases at V and 5 bases at J; junction bases unmatched: 12. Source material: blood buffy coat. V gene TRBV20-1 combines with J gene TRBJ2-5; the match to TRBD2 covers 10 bases. The sequence derives from a woman aged 18 to 69 with a cervical HPV16 infection that either progressed to CIN3+ or cleared (not recorded which). CDR3 bases read: TGCAGTGCTAGCGACCAAACTAGCGGGAAAAGGGAGACC. Amino acid sequence: CSASDQTSGKRET. The whole CDR3 reads CSASDQTSGKRETQYF.